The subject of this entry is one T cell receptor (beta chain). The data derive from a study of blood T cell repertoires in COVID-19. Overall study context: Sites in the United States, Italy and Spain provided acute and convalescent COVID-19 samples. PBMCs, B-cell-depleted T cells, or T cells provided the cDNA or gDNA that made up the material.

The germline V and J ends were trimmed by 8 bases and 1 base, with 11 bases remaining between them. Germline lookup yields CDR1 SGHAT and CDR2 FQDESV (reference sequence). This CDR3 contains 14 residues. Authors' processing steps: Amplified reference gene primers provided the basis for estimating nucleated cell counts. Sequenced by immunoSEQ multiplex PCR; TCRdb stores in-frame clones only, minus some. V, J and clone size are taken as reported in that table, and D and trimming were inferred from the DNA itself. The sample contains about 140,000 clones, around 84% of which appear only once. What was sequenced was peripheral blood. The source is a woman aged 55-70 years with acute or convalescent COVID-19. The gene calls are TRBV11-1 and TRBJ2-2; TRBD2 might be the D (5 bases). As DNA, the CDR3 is TGTGCCAGCTCCTTTACTAGGAACACCGGGGAGCTGTTTTTT. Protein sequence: CASSFTRNTGELFF. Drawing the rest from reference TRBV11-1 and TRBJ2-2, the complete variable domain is EAEVAQSPRYKITEKSQAVAFWCDPISGHATLYWYRQILGQGPELLVQFQDESVVDDSQLPKDRFSAERLKGVDSTLKIQPAELGDSAMYLCASSFTRNTGELFFGEGSRLTVL.